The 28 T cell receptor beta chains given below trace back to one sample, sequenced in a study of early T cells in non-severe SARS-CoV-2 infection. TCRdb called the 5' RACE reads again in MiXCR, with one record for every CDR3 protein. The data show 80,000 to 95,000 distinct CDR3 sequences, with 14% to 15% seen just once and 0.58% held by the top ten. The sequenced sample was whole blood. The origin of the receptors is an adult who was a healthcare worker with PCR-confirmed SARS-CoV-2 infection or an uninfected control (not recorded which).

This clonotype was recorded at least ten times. CDR3 nucleotide sequence: TGTGCCAGCAGCTACTACAGGGGCTCCCCTTCCGAAAAACTGTTTTTT. Translating it yields CASSYYRGSPSEKLFF. The chain carries TRBV5-4 and TRBJ1-4, with 7 bases lining up with TRBD1. In germline, CDR1 is SGHNT, CDR2 YYREEE (reference sequence). This CDR3 is 16 amino acids long. The ends lost 3 bases at V and 8 bases at J; junction bases unmatched: 13.

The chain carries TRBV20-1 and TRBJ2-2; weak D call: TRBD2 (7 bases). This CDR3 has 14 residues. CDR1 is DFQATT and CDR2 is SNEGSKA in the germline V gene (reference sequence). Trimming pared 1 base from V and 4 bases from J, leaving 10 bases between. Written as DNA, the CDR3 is TGCAGTGCTAGAGTGCGGGGGCGCACCGGGGAGCTGTTTTTT. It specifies CSARVRGRTGELFF.

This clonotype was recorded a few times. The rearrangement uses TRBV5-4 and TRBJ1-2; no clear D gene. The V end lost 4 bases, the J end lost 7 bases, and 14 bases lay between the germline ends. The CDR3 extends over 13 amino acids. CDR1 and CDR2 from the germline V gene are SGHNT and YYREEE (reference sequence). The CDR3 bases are TGTGCCAGCAGCCAGCCCCGAGCCTCTGGCTACACCTTC. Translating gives CASSQPRASGYTF.

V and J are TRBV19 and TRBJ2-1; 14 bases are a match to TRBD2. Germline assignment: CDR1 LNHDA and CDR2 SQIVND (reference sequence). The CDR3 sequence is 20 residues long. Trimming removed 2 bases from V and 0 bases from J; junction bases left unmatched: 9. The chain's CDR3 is CASSISTGTSGGTSYNEQFF. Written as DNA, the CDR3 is TGTGCCAGTAGTATAAGCACCGGGACTAGCGGGGGTACCTCCTACAATGAGCAGTTCTTC.

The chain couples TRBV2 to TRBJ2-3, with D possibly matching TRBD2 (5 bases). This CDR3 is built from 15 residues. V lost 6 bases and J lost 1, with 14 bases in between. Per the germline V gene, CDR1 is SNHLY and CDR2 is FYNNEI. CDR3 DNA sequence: TGTGCCAGCAGGGCCGGGCCCGGGGGCACAGATACGCAGTATTTT. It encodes CASRAGPGGTDTQYF.

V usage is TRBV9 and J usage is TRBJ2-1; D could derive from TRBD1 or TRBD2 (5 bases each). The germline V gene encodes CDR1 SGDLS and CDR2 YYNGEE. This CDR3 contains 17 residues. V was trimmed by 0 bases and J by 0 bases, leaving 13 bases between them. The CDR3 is CASSVEASGGSYNEQFF. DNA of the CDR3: TGTGCCAGCAGCGTAGAAGCGTCTGGGGGCTCCTACAATGAGCAGTTCTTC.

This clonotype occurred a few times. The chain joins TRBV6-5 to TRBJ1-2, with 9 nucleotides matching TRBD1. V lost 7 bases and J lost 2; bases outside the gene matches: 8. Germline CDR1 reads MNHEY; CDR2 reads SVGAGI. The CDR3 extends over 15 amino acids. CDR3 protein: CASIKGQGLNYGYTF. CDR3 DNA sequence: TGTGCCAGCATCAAGGGACAGGGACTAAACTATGGCTACACCTTC.

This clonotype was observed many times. The CDR3 nucleotides are TGTGCCAGCAGCCCCCTCGCCGGGGAGCTGTTTTTT. This codes for CASSPLAGELFF. The chain recombines TRBV7-9 with TRBJ2-2; no firm D call. CDR1 and CDR2 (germline): SEHNR, FQNEAQ (reference sequence). Trimming shortened V by 5 bases and J by 6 bases, and 7 bases separated the two germline ends. This CDR3 has 12 amino acids.

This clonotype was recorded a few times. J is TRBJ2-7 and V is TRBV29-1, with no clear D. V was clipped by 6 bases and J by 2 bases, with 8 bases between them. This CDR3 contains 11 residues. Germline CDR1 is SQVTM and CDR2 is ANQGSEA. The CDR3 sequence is CSVVRAYEQYV. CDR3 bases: TGCAGCGTAGTCAGAGCCTACGAGCAGTACGTC.

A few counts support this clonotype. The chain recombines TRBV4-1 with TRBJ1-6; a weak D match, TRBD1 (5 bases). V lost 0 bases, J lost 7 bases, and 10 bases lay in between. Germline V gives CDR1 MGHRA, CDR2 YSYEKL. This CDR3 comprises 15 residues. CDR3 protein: CASSQDSTGNSPLHF. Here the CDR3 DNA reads TGCGCCAGCAGCCAAGATTCTACAGGAAATTCACCCCTCCACTTT.

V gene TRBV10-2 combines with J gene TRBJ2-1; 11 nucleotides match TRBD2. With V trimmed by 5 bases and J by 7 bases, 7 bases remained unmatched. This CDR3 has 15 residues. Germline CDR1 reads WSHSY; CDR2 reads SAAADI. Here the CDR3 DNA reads TGCGCCAGCAGTAATAGCGGGGGGGCTGGAAATGAGCAGTTCTTC. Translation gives CASSNSGGAGNEQFF.

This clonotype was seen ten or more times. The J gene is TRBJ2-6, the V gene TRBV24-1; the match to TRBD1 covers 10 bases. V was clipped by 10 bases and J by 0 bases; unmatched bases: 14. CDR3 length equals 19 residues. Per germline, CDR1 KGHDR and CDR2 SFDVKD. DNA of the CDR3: TGTGCCACGAGTATCCCCTTGGGACAGGGGATCTCTGGGGCCAACGTCCTGACTTTC. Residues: CATSIPLGQGISGANVLTF.

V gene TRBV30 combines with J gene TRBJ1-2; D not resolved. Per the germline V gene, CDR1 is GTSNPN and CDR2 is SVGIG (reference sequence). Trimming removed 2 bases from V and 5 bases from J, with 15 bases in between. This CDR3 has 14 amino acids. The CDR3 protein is CAWSNVGDWYGYTF. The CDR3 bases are TGTGCCTGGAGTAATGTTGGGGATTGGTATGGCTACACCTTC.

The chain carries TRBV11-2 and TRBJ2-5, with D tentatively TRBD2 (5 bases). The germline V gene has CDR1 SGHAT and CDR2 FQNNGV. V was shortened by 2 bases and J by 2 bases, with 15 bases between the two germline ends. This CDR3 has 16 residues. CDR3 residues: CASSLSIRGNQETQYF. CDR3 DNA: TGTGCCAGCAGCTTATCTATCCGGGGAAATCAAGAGACCCAGTACTTC. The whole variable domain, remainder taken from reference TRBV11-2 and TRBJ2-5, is EAGVAQSPRYKIIEKRQSVAFWCNPISGHATLYWYQQILGQGPKLLIQFQNNGVVDDSQLPKDRFSAERLKGVDSTLKIQPAKLEDSAVYLCASSLSIRGNQETQYFGPGTRLLVL.

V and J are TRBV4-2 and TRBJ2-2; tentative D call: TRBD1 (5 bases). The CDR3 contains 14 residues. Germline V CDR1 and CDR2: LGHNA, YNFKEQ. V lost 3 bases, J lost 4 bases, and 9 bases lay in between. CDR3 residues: CASSQVQGTGELFF. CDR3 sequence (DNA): TGTGCCAGCAGCCAGGTTCAGGGCACCGGGGAGCTGTTTTTT.

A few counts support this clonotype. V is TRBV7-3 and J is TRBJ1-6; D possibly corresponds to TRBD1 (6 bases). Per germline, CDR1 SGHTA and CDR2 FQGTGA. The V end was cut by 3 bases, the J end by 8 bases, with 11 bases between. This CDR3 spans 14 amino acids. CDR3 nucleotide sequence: TGTGCCAGCAGCTTGGGCAGGGGTTATTCACCCCTCCACTTT. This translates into CASSLGRGYSPLHF.

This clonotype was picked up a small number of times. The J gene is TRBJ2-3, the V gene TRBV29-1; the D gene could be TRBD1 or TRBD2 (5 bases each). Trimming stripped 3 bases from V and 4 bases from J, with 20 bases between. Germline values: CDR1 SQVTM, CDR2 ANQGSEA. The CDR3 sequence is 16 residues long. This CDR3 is CSVDALSGTGSDTQYF. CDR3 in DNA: TGCAGCGTTGATGCCCTTTCGGGGACGGGCTCAGATACGCAGTATTTT.

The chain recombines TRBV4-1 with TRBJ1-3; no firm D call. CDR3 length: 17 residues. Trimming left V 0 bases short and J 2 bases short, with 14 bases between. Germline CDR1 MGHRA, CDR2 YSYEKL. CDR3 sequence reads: CASSQDGPLLAGNTIYF. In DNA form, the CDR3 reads TGCGCCAGCAGCCAAGACGGACCACTCCTGGCTGGAAACACCATATATTTT.

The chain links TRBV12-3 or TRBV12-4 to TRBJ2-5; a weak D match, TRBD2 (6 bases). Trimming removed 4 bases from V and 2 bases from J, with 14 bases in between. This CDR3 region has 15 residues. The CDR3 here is CASSSPGLLQETQYF. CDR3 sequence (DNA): TGTGCCAGCAGTTCTCCGGGACTTTTACAAGAGACCCAGTACTTC.

CDR3 sequence reads: CASSPRPPHTGSSYNEQFF. In nucleotides, the CDR3 is TGTGCCAGTAGTCCGCGCCCCCCCCACACAGGGAGCTCCTACAATGAGCAGTTCTTC. The rearrangement uses TRBV19 and TRBJ2-1; D perhaps matches TRBD1 (6 bases). The V end was cut by 5 bases, the J end by 0 bases, with 23 bases between. This CDR3 has 19 residues. Per germline, CDR1 LNHDA and CDR2 SQIVND (reference sequence). The whole variable domain, remainder taken from reference TRBV19 and TRBJ2-1, is DGGITQSPKYLFRKEGQNVTLSCEQNLNHDAMYWYRQDPGQGLRLIYYSQIVNDFQKGDIAEGYSVSREKKESFPLTVTSAQKNPTAFYLCASSPRPPHTGSSYNEQFFGPGTRLTVL.

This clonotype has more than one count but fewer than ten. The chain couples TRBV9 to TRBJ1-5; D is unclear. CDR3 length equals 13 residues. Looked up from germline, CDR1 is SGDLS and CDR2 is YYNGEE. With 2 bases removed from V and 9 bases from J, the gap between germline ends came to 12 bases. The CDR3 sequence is CASSVEAAGPQHF. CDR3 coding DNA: TGTGCCAGCAGCGTGGAGGCGGCTGGGCCCCAGCATTTT.

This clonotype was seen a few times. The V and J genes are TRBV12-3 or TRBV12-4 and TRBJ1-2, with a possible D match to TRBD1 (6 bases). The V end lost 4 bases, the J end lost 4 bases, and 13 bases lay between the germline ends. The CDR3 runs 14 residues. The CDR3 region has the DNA TGTGCCAGCAGTTCAAGCACAGGGATCTATGGCTACACCTTC. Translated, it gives CASSSSTGIYGYTF.

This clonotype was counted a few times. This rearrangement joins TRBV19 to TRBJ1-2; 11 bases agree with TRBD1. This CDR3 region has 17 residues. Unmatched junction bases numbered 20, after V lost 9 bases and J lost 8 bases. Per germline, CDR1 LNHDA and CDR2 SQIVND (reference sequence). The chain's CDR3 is CASGNRDRGTRRRGYTF. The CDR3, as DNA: TGTGCCAGCGGAAACCGGGACAGGGGGACCCGCCGGCGAGGCTACACCTTC.

The CDR3 loop is CASSLRTARTDTQYF. The CDR3 DNA sequence: TGTGCCAGCAGTTTAAGGACGGCTCGCACAGATACGCAGTATTTT. The genes are TRBV12-3 or TRBV12-4 and TRBJ2-3; no definite D call. The CDR3 extends over 15 amino acids. V gave up 2 bases and J gave up 1 base, with 10 bases separating them.

This CDR3 reads CASTRQDRAADTQYF. The CDR3 DNA is TGTGCCAGTACCCGACAGGACAGGGCGGCAGATACGCAGTATTTT. The rearrangement uses TRBV19 and TRBJ2-3; 8 nucleotides line up with TRBD1. The J segment lost 4 bases and the V segment lost 7 bases, leaving 10 bases of the junction unmatched. The length of the CDR3 is 15 residues. CDR1 is LNHDA, CDR2 SQIVND, per germline (reference sequence).

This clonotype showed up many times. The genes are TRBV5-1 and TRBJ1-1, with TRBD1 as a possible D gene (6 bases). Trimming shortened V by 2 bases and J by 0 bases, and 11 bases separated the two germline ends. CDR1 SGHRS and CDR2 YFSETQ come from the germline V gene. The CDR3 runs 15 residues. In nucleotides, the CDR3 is TGCGCCAGCAGCTTCGGACAGCGGATGAACACTGAAGCTTTCTTT. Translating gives CASSFGQRMNTEAFF.

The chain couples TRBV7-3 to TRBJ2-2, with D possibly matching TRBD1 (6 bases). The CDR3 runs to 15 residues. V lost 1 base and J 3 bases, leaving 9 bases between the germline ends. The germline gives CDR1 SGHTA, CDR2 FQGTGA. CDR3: CASSLRRQDTGELFF. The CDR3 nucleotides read TGTGCCAGCAGCTTAAGGAGACAGGACACCGGGGAGCTGTTTTTT.

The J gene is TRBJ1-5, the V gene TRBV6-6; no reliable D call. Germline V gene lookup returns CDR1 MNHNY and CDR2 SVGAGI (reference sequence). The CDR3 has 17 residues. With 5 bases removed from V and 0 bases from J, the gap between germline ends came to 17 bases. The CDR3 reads CASSARRQRYSNQPQHF. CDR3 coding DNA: TGTGCCAGCAGTGCCAGACGACAACGATATAGCAATCAGCCCCAGCATTTT.